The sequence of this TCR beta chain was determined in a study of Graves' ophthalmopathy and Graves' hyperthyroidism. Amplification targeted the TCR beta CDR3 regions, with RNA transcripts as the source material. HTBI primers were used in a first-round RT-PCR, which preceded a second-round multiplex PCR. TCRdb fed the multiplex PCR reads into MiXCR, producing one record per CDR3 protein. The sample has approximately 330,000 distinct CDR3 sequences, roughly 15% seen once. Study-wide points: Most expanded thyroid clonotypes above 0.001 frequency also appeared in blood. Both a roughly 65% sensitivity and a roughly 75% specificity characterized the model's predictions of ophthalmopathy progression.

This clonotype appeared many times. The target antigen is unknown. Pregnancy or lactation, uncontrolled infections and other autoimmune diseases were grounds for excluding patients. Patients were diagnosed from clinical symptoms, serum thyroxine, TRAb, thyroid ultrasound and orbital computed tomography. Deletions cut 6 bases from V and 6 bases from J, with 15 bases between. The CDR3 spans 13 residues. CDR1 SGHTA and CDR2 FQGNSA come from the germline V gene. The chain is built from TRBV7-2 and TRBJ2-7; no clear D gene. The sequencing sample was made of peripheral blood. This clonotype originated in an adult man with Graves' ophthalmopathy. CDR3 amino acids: CASRSGRVGEQYF. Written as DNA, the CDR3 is TGTGCCAGCAGGTCCGGAAGGGTGGGCGAGCAGTACTTC.